These T cell receptor beta chains were read from a single sample in a study of T cell changes during pregnancy in multiple sclerosis. Clones were read by immunoSEQ multiplex PCR, and TCRdb kept only the in-frame ones, dropping some. Of around 20,000 clones in the sample, over 75% were seen once. The sequences come from CD8+ T cells from peripheral blood mononuclear cells, collected after pregnancy. These receptors came from a female donor in good health, enrolled as a control in a pregnancy study. The CDR3 runs from the conserved cysteine through the conserved F or W. D genes are given only for firm matches. Clone size is stated in some rows and not others, as once, few, many or a class when expanded.

j_call v_call d_call clone_size cdr3_aa cdr3_nt
TRBJ2-7 TRBV5-1 TRBD2 - CASTLGGEAPYEQYF TGCGCCAGCACCCTGGGAGGGGAAGCCCCCTACGAGCAGTACTTC
TRBJ1-1 TRBV7-2 - - CASSTRNTEAFF TGTGCCAGCAGCACCAGGAACACTGAAGCTTTCTTT
TRBJ2-7 TRBV2 TRBD1 - CASTYRDRAYEQYF TGTGCCAGCACCTACCGGGACAGGGCTTACGAGCAGTACTTC
TRBJ2-7 TRBV5-6 - once CASSLVYEQYF TGTGCCAGCAGCTTGGTGTATGAGCAGTACTTC
TRBJ1-2 TRBV4-3 - - CASSPSGGVDYGYTF TGCGCCAGCAGCCCGTCGGGGGGGGTGGACTATGGCTACACCTTC
TRBJ2-7 TRBV2 TRBD1 - CASSEDPRTGSNEQYF TGTGCCAGCAGTGAAGATCCCCGGACAGGGTCTAACGAGCAGTACTTC
TRBJ2-7 TRBV2 TRBD1 - CASSEWSGQGYEQYF TGTGCCAGCAGTGAATGGAGTGGACAGGGCTACGAGCAGTACTTC
TRBJ2-3 TRBV6-4 TRBD2 - CASSEWGISSGGADTQYF TGTGCCAGCAGTGAATGGGGAATTTCTAGCGGGGGCGCAGATACGCAGTATTTT
TRBJ2-7 TRBV7-9 - - CASSPRLSYEQYF TGTGCCAGCAGCCCCAGGTTATCCTACGAGCAGTACTTC
TRBJ2-7 TRBV7-9 - - CASSLTSIHEQYF TGTGCCAGCAGCTTGACTTCAATCCACGAGCAGTACTTC
TRBJ2-7 TRBV27 - - CASSLQDSLYEQYF TGTGCCAGCAGTTTACAGGACAGCCTCTACGAGCAGTACTTC
TRBJ1-1 TRBV4-1 TRBD1 - CASSHPGGQVTEAFF TGCGCCAGCAGCCACCCAGGGGGTCAGGTCACTGAAGCTTTCTTT
TRBJ2-7 TRBV14 TRBD2 - CASRGSGGLEQYF TGTGCCAGCAGGGGCAGCGGGGGCCTCGAGCAGTACTTC
TRBJ1-2 TRBV7-9 - - CASSPTNQGYGYTF TGTGCCAGCAGCCCGACAAACCAGGGATATGGCTACACCTTC
TRBJ1-1 TRBV6-1 - few CASSYDRYNEAFF TGTGCCAGCAGTTATGACAGGTATAATGAAGCTTTCTTT
TRBJ1-2 TRBV4-1 - - CASSQDRGGSPTRGYTF TGCGCCAGCAGCCAAGATCGGGGTGGGTCACCAACCCGCGGCTACACCTTC
TRBJ2-7 TRBV13 - - CASSSRTEYEQYF TGTGCCAGCAGCAGTCGGACAGAATACGAGCAGTACTTC
TRBJ2-1 TRBV6-6 - - CASSYSRVYNEQFF TGTGCCAGCAGTTACTCGAGGGTTTACAATGAGCAGTTCTTC
TRBJ1-1 TRBV30 - once CAWSEASTEAFF TGTGCCTGGAGTGAGGCTAGCACTGAAGCTTTCTTT
TRBJ1-5 TRBV23-1 - - CASSRTVLNQPQHF TGCGCCAGCAGCCGGACAGTGCTCAATCAGCCCCAGCATTTT
TRBJ1-5 TRBV15 - - CATSREGTPDQPQHF TGTGCCACCAGCAGAGAGGGGACACCGGATCAGCCCCAGCATTTT
TRBJ2-2 TRBV5-1 - - CASSSETTEGTGELFF TGCGCCAGCAGCTCCGAGACAACGGAGGGAACCGGGGAGCTGTTTTTT
TRBJ2-7 TRBV9 TRBD1 - CASSVEGTGDEQYF TGTGCCAGCAGCGTAGAAGGGACAGGGGACGAGCAGTACTTC
TRBJ1-2 TRBV27 TRBD1 once CASSPRGGQGVNGYTF TGTGCCAGCAGTCCAAGGGGTGGACAGGGAGTAAACGGCTACACCTTC
TRBJ2-1 TRBV4-1 TRBD2 once CASSQDFGGAGNEQFF TGCGCCAGCAGCCAAGATTTCGGGGGGGCGGGGAATGAGCAGTTCTTC
TRBJ1-6 TRBV7-9 TRBD1 - CASSPGQGSSYNSPLHF TGTGCCAGCAGCCCCGGACAGGGGAGCTCCTATAATTCACCCCTCCACTTT
TRBJ1-2 TRBV11-2 - - CASSRTWDSGYTF TGTGCCAGCAGCCGGACATGGGATAGCGGCTACACCTTC
TRBJ1-1 TRBV2 - - CASSVFREGNTEAFF TGTGCCAGCAGTGTCTTCAGGGAGGGGAACACTGAAGCTTTCTTT
TRBJ2-7 TRBV7-2 TRBD1 - CASSFDRGGNEQYF TGTGCCAGCAGCTTTGACAGGGGCGGCAACGAGCAGTACTTC
TRBJ1-1 TRBV4-2 - - CASSATFAGADTEAFF TGTGCCAGCAGCGCCACGTTTGCGGGGGCTGACACTGAAGCTTTCTTT
TRBJ1-3 TRBV9 - - CASSVDGGGNTIYF TGTGCCAGCAGCGTAGACGGGGGTGGAAACACCATATATTTT
TRBJ2-1 TRBV25-1 TRBD2 - CASSIGRVPPGVDEQFF TGTGCCAGCAGTATCGGGAGGGTACCCCCAGGGGTCGATGAGCAGTTCTTC
TRBJ2-4 TRBV5-4 - few CASSPPAKNIQYF TGTGCCAGCAGCCCCCCGGCCAAAAACATTCAGTACTTC
TRBJ2-1 TRBV7-9 - - CASSLVQDVHNEQFF TGTGCCAGCAGCTTAGTTCAGGATGTACACAATGAGCAGTTCTTC
TRBJ1-1 TRBV25-1 - - CASSDRGGATEAFF TGTGCCAGCAGTGATCGTGGCGGGGCCACTGAAGCTTTCTTT
TRBJ1-2 TRBV15 TRBD1 - CASGTGGLYGYTF TGTGCCAGCGGGACAGGGGGGCTCTATGGCTACACCTTC
TRBJ2-2 TRBV6-6 - - CASSYGQVNTGELFF TGTGCCAGCAGTTATGGGCAGGTGAACACCGGGGAGCTGTTTTTT
TRBJ1-3 TRBV11-2 - - CASSPVGGSGNTIYF TGTGCCAGCAGCCCGGTTGGCGGTAGTGGAAACACCATATATTTT
TRBJ2-3 TRBV19 TRBD2 - CASRGRGGLDTQYF TGTGCCAGCCGGGGGCGGGGGGGCCTGGATACGCAGTATTTT